The rows below give T cell receptor beta chains drawn from one sample of a study of shared clonotypes between healthy human individuals. TCRdb's copy holds only in-frame clones and misses some; the assay was immunoSEQ multiplex PCR. The data contain around 700,000 clones, around two thirds of them singletons. What was sequenced was memory CD4+ T cells sorted from blood. These receptors all stem from a woman younger than 45 in good health. The CDR3 runs from the conserved cysteine through the conserved F or W. The order of the fields is V gene, D gene, J gene, clone size, CDR3 protein, CDR3 DNA. The D gene is left open where the match is weak. Not every row has a clone size; where given, it reads once, few, many or a size class.

v_gene: TRBV5-4
d_gene: -
j_gene: TRBJ2-2
abundance: -
CDR3aa: CASSSSYGGGGELFF
CDR3nt: TGTGCCAGCAGCTCCTCTTACGGGGGAGGCGGGGAGCTGTTTTTT

v_gene: TRBV29-1
d_gene: -
j_gene: TRBJ2-1
abundance: once
CDR3aa: CSVVLPPGAYNEQFF
CDR3nt: TGCAGCGTTGTGCTCCCCCCGGGGGCCTACAATGAGCAGTTCTTC

v_gene: TRBV7-2
d_gene: TRBD1
j_gene: TRBJ1-2
abundance: -
CDR3aa: CASSLPRDRGLLYYGYTF
CDR3nt: TGTGCCAGCAGCTTACCCCGGGACAGGGGGCTTCTCTACTATGGCTACACCTTC

v_gene: TRBV7-2
d_gene: TRBD2
j_gene: TRBJ2-7
abundance: -
CDR3aa: CASSSQGLAGGEQYF
CDR3nt: TGTGCCAGCAGCTCCCAGGGACTAGCGGGTGGCGAGCAGTACTTC

v_gene: TRBV19
d_gene: -
j_gene: TRBJ2-2
abundance: -
CDR3aa: CASSTSYGELFF
CDR3nt: TGTGCCAGTAGTACAAGTTACGGGGAGCTGTTTTTT

v_gene: TRBV10-2
d_gene: TRBD1
j_gene: TRBJ2-7
abundance: once
CDR3aa: CATYDRGGYEQYF
CDR3nt: TGCGCCACCTACGACAGGGGGGGTTACGAGCAGTACTTC

v_gene: TRBV28
d_gene: -
j_gene: TRBJ2-2
abundance: -
CDR3aa: CASSFLGVTGELFF
CDR3nt: TGTGCCAGCAGTTTTTTAGGCGTGACCGGGGAGCTGTTTTTT

v_gene: TRBV19
d_gene: -
j_gene: TRBJ2-1
abundance: -
CDR3aa: CASSPRSGVYNEQFF
CDR3nt: TGTGCCAGTAGTCCACGTTCCGGGGTCTACAATGAGCAGTTCTTC

v_gene: TRBV27
d_gene: -
j_gene: TRBJ2-5
abundance: -
CDR3aa: CASAAAGETQYF
CDR3nt: TGTGCCAGCGCAGCGGCGGGGGAGACCCAGTACTTC

v_gene: TRBV7-7
d_gene: -
j_gene: TRBJ2-7
abundance: -
CDR3aa: CASSTGVETEQYF
CDR3nt: TGTGCCAGCAGCACCGGAGTGGAGACCGAGCAGTACTTC

v_gene: TRBV10-3
d_gene: -
j_gene: TRBJ1-3
abundance: -
CDR3aa: CAISVRGDTIYF
CDR3nt: TGTGCCATCAGTGTACGGGGAGACACCATATATTTT

v_gene: TRBV10-1
d_gene: TRBD1
j_gene: TRBJ2-5
abundance: -
CDR3aa: CASNGQGAGETQYF
CDR3nt: TGCGCCAGCAACGGACAGGGGGCAGGAGAGACCCAGTACTTC

v_gene: TRBV28
d_gene: -
j_gene: TRBJ2-7
abundance: few
CDR3aa: CASIFSGAGLSHEQYF
CDR3nt: TGTGCCAGCATATTTTCCGGTGCAGGGCTCTCCCACGAGCAGTACTTC

v_gene: TRBV19
d_gene: -
j_gene: TRBJ2-1
abundance: -
CDR3aa: CASNRPNSAYEQFF
CDR3nt: TGTGCCAGTAACAGACCGAACAGTGCCTATGAGCAGTTCTTC

v_gene: TRBV6-5
d_gene: -
j_gene: TRBJ2-1
abundance: -
CDR3aa: CASNHRGGGGNEQFF
CDR3nt: TGTGCCAGCAATCATCGGGGAGGGGGCGGGAATGAGCAGTTCTTC

v_gene: TRBV7-2
d_gene: -
j_gene: TRBJ2-5
abundance: -
CDR3aa: CASSLVGPSQETQYF
CDR3nt: TGTGCCAGCAGCTTAGTGGGGCCAAGCCAAGAGACCCAGTACTTC

v_gene: TRBV5-1
d_gene: -
j_gene: TRBJ2-1
abundance: -
CDR3aa: CASSLGDWGDEQFF
CDR3nt: TGCGCCAGCAGCTTGGGAGACTGGGGCGATGAGCAGTTCTTC

v_gene: TRBV28
d_gene: TRBD2
j_gene: TRBJ2-1
abundance: few
CDR3aa: CASSPQTSGGNEQFF
CDR3nt: TGTGCCAGCAGTCCTCAGACTAGCGGAGGCAATGAGCAGTTCTTC

v_gene: TRBV28
d_gene: -
j_gene: TRBJ2-7
abundance: -
CDR3aa: CASSFSSLNYEQYF
CDR3nt: TGTGCCAGCAGTTTTAGCTCGCTGAACTACGAGCAGTACTTC

v_gene: TRBV19
d_gene: -
j_gene: TRBJ1-2
abundance: once
CDR3aa: CASSIRAARLDGYTF
CDR3nt: TGTGCCAGTAGTATTCGGGCAGCGAGGCTCGATGGCTACACCTTC

v_gene: TRBV10-3
d_gene: -
j_gene: TRBJ1-1
abundance: -
CDR3aa: CAISKSLGEYRGEIF
CDR3nt: TGTGCCATCAGTAAGAGTCTAGGGGAATATCGGGGAGAAATCTTT

v_gene: TRBV28
d_gene: -
j_gene: TRBJ1-1
abundance: -
CDR3aa: CASTIGGERHTEAFF
CDR3nt: TGTGCCAGCACCATAGGGGGGGAACGCCACACTGAAGCTTTCTTT

v_gene: TRBV20-1
d_gene: -
j_gene: TRBJ2-5
abundance: -
CDR3aa: CSATVDTQYF
CDR3nt: TGCAGTGCCACCGTCGACACCCAGTACTTC

v_gene: TRBV2
d_gene: -
j_gene: TRBJ2-5
abundance: -
CDR3aa: CASSESNSDATQYF
CDR3nt: TGTGCCAGCAGTGAAAGCAATAGCGACGCGACCCAGTACTTC

v_gene: TRBV2
d_gene: TRBD1
j_gene: TRBJ1-2
abundance: -
CDR3aa: CASSEPGQGFGYTF
CDR3nt: TGTGCCAGCAGTGAACCGGGACAGGGTTTTGGCTACACCTTC

v_gene: TRBV28
d_gene: TRBD1
j_gene: TRBJ2-5
abundance: -
CDR3aa: CASSQAGTGEETQYF
CDR3nt: TGTGCCAGCAGCCAAGCCGGGACAGGGGAAGAGACCCAGTACTTC

v_gene: TRBV28
d_gene: -
j_gene: TRBJ1-5
abundance: -
CDR3aa: CASSLVGQPQHF
CDR3nt: TGTGCCAGCAGTTTAGTAGGTCAGCCCCAGCATTTT

v_gene: TRBV2
d_gene: -
j_gene: TRBJ1-4
abundance: few
CDR3aa: CASRGQLNEKLFF
CDR3nt: TGTGCCAGCAGAGGACAGTTGAATGAAAAACTGTTTTTT

v_gene: TRBV7-6
d_gene: -
j_gene: TRBJ2-1
abundance: -
CDR3aa: CASSFGNNRNNEQFF
CDR3nt: TGTGCCAGCAGCTTCGGGAACAACAGGAACAATGAGCAGTTCTTC

v_gene: TRBV5-1
d_gene: -
j_gene: TRBJ2-7
abundance: -
CDR3aa: CASSFGDRTPYEQYF
CDR3nt: TGCGCCAGCAGCTTTGGAGACAGGACCCCCTACGAGCAGTACTTC

v_gene: TRBV6-4
d_gene: -
j_gene: TRBJ2-6
abundance: few
CDR3aa: CASSLVSGANVLTF
CDR3nt: TGTGCCAGCAGTTTAGTTTCTGGGGCCAACGTCCTGACTTTC

v_gene: TRBV5-1
d_gene: TRBD1
j_gene: TRBJ2-3
abundance: -
CDR3aa: CASSYGQGDMTDTQYF
CDR3nt: TGCGCCAGCAGCTACGGACAGGGCGATATGACAGATACGCAGTATTTT

v_gene: TRBV19
d_gene: -
j_gene: TRBJ2-1
abundance: once
CDR3aa: CASSMTRNEQFF
CDR3nt: TGTGCCAGTAGTATGACGAGAAATGAGCAGTTCTTC

v_gene: TRBV28
d_gene: -
j_gene: TRBJ2-2
abundance: -
CDR3aa: CASSFPGMNTGELFF
CDR3nt: TGTGCCAGCAGTTTCCCCGGAATGAACACCGGGGAGCTGTTTTTT

v_gene: TRBV11-2
d_gene: -
j_gene: TRBJ2-1
abundance: few
CDR3aa: CASSLDGSLPYNEQFF
CDR3nt: TGTGCCAGCAGCTTAGACGGCTCCCTACCCTACAATGAGCAGTTCTTC

v_gene: TRBV9
d_gene: TRBD2
j_gene: TRBJ2-7
abundance: -
CDR3aa: CASSVGTSGVSSYEQYF
CDR3nt: TGTGCCAGCAGCGTAGGTACTAGCGGGGTTAGCTCCTACGAGCAGTACTTC

v_gene: TRBV19
d_gene: -
j_gene: TRBJ2-4
abundance: -
CDR3aa: CASSMWGRENIQYF
CDR3nt: TGTGCCAGTAGTATGTGGGGGCGCGAAAACATTCAGTACTTC

v_gene: TRBV19
d_gene: TRBD2
j_gene: TRBJ2-2
abundance: -
CDR3aa: CASNWASGNTGELFF
CDR3nt: TGTGCCAGTAATTGGGCTAGCGGAAACACCGGGGAGCTGTTTTTT

v_gene: TRBV19
d_gene: TRBD2
j_gene: TRBJ2-2
abundance: -
CDR3aa: CASRNRPGTSGSPGELFF
CDR3nt: TGTGCCAGTAGGAACAGGCCAGGGACTAGCGGGAGCCCCGGGGAGCTGTTTTTT

v_gene: TRBV6-1
d_gene: TRBD1
j_gene: TRBJ2-1
abundance: -
CDR3aa: CASSEQTGGFEQFF
CDR3nt: TGTGCCAGCAGTGAACAAACAGGGGGCTTTGAGCAGTTCTTC